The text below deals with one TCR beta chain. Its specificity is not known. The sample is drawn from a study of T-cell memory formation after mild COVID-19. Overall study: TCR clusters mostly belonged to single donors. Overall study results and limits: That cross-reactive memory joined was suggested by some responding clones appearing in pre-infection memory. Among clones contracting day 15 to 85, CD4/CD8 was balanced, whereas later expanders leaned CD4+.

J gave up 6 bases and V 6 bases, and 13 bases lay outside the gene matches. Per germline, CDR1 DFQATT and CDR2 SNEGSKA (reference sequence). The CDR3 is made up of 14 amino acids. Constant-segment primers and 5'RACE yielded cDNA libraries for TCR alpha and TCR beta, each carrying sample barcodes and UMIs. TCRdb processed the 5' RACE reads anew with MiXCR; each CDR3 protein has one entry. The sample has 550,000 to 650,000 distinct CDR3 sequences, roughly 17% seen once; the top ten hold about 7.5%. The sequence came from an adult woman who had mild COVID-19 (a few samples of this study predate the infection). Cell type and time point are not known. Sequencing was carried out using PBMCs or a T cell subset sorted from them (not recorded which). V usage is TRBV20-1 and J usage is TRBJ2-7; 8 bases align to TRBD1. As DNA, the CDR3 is TGCAGTGCAAGGAGGGACAGGCTACCCCCCGAGCAGTACTTC. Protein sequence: CSARRDRLPPEQYF.